A selection of T cell receptor beta chains follows, all from one sample in a study of cytomegalovirus exposure and HLA in healthy donors. Libraries were prepared by immunoSEQ multiplex PCR; TCRdb keeps only in-frame clonotypes and omits some of them. Among 95,000 to 150,000 clones listed, more than 70% were seen once. Specimen: PBMCs. Every receptor here comes from a woman aged 45-59 years in good health and CMV-seropositive. Each CDR3 is given with its conserved first and last residue. The D gene is left open where the match is weak. Expanded clones get a size class; other rows say once, few or many, or leave the size out.

TRBJ1-1	TRBV7-3	few	TRBD1	CASSLTAGGTEAFF	TGTGCCAGCAGCTTAACGGCAGGGGGCACTGAAGCTTTCTTT
TRBJ1-1	TRBV7-9	.	.	CASSLEEGLDAFF	TGTGCCAGCAGCTTAGAGGAGGGGTTGGATGCTTTCTTT
TRBJ1-1	TRBV10-2	large	.	CASSDVGARSEAFF	TGCGCCAGCAGTGATGTGGGGGCACGGTCTGAAGCTTTCTTT
TRBJ2-3	TRBV7-2	.	.	CASSQTTVTDTQYF	TGTGCCAGCAGCCAAACGACAGTCACAGATACGCAGTATTTT
TRBJ2-2	TRBV7-2	.	TRBD2	CASSLARPSGYTGELFF	TGTGCCAGCAGCTTAGCGCGGCCTAGCGGTTACACCGGGGAGCTGTTTTTT
TRBJ1-5	TRBV23-1	.	.	CASSQSILAVYSNQPQHF	TGCGCCAGCAGTCAATCGATTTTAGCTGTTTATAGCAATCAGCCCCAGCATTTT
TRBJ1-1	TRBV7-9	few	.	CASSLVTGMNTEAFF	TGTGCCAGCAGCTTGGTTACAGGGATGAACACTGAAGCTTTCTTT
TRBJ1-1	TRBV18	.	.	CASSLHGITEAFF	TGTGCCAGCTCACTCCACGGGATCACTGAAGCTTTCTTT
TRBJ2-7	TRBV6-1	.	TRBD2	CASSAPVGAGDSYEQYF	TGTGCCAGCAGTGCCCCGGTGGGAGCGGGAGACTCCTACGAGCAGTACTTC
TRBJ2-3	TRBV6-6	.	.	CASGGGGQRTDTQYF	TGTGCCAGCGGGGGAGGGGGACAACGCACAGATACGCAGTATTTT
TRBJ1-1	TRBV15	.	.	CATSKMITAGNTEAFF	TGTGCCACCAGCAAAATGATTACAGCGGGGAACACTGAAGCTTTCTTT
TRBJ2-1	TRBV20-1	.	TRBD2	CSAWGGNEQFF	TGCAGTGCGTGGGGGGGGAATGAGCAGTTCTTC
TRBJ2-7	TRBV7-9	.	TRBD1	CASSDTQGVEDEQYF	TGTGCCAGCAGCGATACACAGGGGGTAGAGGACGAGCAGTACTTC
TRBJ2-7	TRBV28	few	TRBD1	CASSLLGQGDEQYF	TGTGCCAGCAGTTTATTGGGACAGGGGGACGAGCAGTACTTC
TRBJ1-4	TRBV9	.	.	CASSVDLNEKLFF	TGTGCCAGCAGCGTAGATCTTAATGAAAAACTGTTTTTT
TRBJ1-6	TRBV5-1	.	.	CASRPGYNSPLHF	TGCGCCAGCCGGCCAGGCTATAATTCACCCCTCCACTTT
TRBJ2-1	TRBV11-2	.	TRBD2	CASSYRSQTSAHEQFF	TGTGCCAGCAGCTACCGCTCTCAGACTAGCGCTCATGAGCAGTTCTTC
TRBJ2-7	TRBV7-9	.	TRBD1	CASTDTGTGAYEQYF	TGTGCCAGCACCGATACCGGGACAGGGGCCTACGAGCAGTACTTC
TRBJ2-7	TRBV19	.	TRBD2	CASSMAAGSSYEQYF	TGTGCCAGTAGTATGGCAGCGGGGAGCTCCTACGAGCAGTACTTC
TRBJ2-7	TRBV5-6	.	TRBD2	CASSLAPSGPSYEQYF	TGTGCCAGCAGCTTGGCCCCTAGCGGACCCTCCTACGAGCAGTACTTC
TRBJ1-2	TRBV5-4	.	TRBD1	CASSLWGQGDGYTF	TGTGCCAGCAGCTTGTGGGGACAGGGGGATGGCTACACCTTC
TRBJ2-7	TRBV4-3	.	TRBD2	CASSQDPAGGYEQYF	TGCGCCAGCAGCCAAGATCCCGCGGGGGGGTACGAGCAGTACTTC
TRBJ2-7	TRBV7-9	few	.	CASSLAVGAYYEQYF	TGTGCCAGCAGCTTAGCGGTTGGAGCCTACTACGAGCAGTACTTC
TRBJ1-4	TRBV6-5	.	.	CASRQGSGEKLFF	TGTGCCAGCAGGCAGGGTTCTGGAGAAAAACTGTTTTTT
TRBJ2-2	TRBV19	.	.	CASRTRGNTGELFF	TGTGCCAGTAGGACTAGGGGGAACACCGGGGAGCTGTTTTTT
TRBJ2-3	TRBV5-4	.	TRBD2	CASSLETGGPSDTQYF	TGTGCCAGCAGCTTGGAAACGGGAGGGCCTTCAGATACGCAGTATTTT
TRBJ2-7	TRBV27	.	TRBD1	CASSLLGQGAYEQYF	TGTGCCAGCAGTTTACTGGGACAGGGGGCTTATGAGCAGTACTTC
TRBJ1-4	TRBV5-1	few	TRBD1	CASHVGGQGLGKLFF	TGCGCCTCCCATGTCGGAGGACAGGGATTGGGGAAACTGTTTTTT
TRBJ2-4	TRBV4-1	.	TRBD1	CASSQGTGNRFLAKNIQYF	TGCGCCAGCAGCCAAGGGACAGGGAATCGGTTCCTAGCCAAAAACATTCAGTACTTC
TRBJ1-1	TRBV4-3	.	TRBD1	CASSPGQGRGMNTEAFF	TGCGCCAGCAGCCCGGGACAGGGGAGGGGGATGAACACTGAAGCTTTCTTT
TRBJ2-2	TRBV18	.	TRBD1	CASSSRQGNTGELFF	TGTGCCAGCTCAAGCAGACAGGGTAACACCGGGGAGCTGTTTTTT
TRBJ2-3	TRBV5-4	.	.	CASSSAGGRLSTDTQYF	TGTGCCAGCAGCTCCGCCGGGGGTCGACTAAGCACAGATACGCAGTATTTT
TRBJ1-2	TRBV4-3	.	.	CASSQDFWSTSNYGYTF	TGCGCCAGCAGCCAAGATTTTTGGAGCACTTCGAACTATGGCTACACCTTC
TRBJ2-7	TRBV11-2	once	.	CASSKETAYEQYF	TGTGCCAGCAGCAAGGAGACCGCCTACGAGCAGTACTTC
TRBJ2-7	TRBV21-1	.	.	CASSREQGAGYEQYF	TGTGCCAGCAGCAGAGAACAGGGGGCTGGGTACGAGCAGTACTTC
TRBJ2-3	TRBV13	.	.	CASSLPPGSSTDTQYF	TGTGCCAGCAGCCTACCCCCGGGGAGCAGCACAGATACGCAGTATTTT
TRBJ2-7	TRBV6-1	.	.	CASSETAYSSSYEQYF	TGTGCCAGCAGTGAAACCGCATACAGTTCCTCCTACGAGCAGTACTTC
TRBJ1-3	TRBV5-1	once	.	CASTLGVSSGNTIYF	TGCGCCAGCACCCTCGGGGTGAGCTCTGGAAACACCATATATTTT
TRBJ2-2	TRBV5-8	.	.	CASSRAIGTIGELFF	TGTGCCAGCAGCCGGGCAATCGGGACAATCGGGGAGCTGTTTTTT
TRBJ2-7	TRBV7-2	.	TRBD2	CASSLGTSGGAYEQYF	TGTGCCAGCAGCTTAGGGACTAGCGGGGGGGCTTACGAGCAGTACTTC
TRBJ2-3	TRBV6-5	once	.	CASSLGTRGDTQYF	TGTGCCAGCAGCCTAGGGACTCGGGGAGATACGCAGTATTTT
TRBJ1-5	TRBV19	.	.	CASSMQGGGNQPQHF	TGTGCCAGTAGTATGCAGGGAGGGGGCAATCAGCCCCAGCATTTT
TRBJ2-6	TRBV27	.	.	CASSLRSGGYGANVLTF	TGTGCCAGCAGTTTAAGGTCAGGGGGGTATGGGGCCAACGTCCTGACTTTC
TRBJ2-7	TRBV6-5	.	TRBD1	CASRRYRGEYEQYF	TGTGCCAGCAGACGCTACAGGGGGGAGTACGAGCAGTACTTC
TRBJ2-1	TRBV7-8	few	TRBD2	CASIPGAGGYNEQFF	TGTGCCAGCATCCCCGGGGCGGGGGGGTACAATGAGCAGTTCTTC
TRBJ1-2	TRBV7-9	.	TRBD1	CASSSLDRFDYGYTF	TGTGCCAGCAGCTCATTGGACAGGTTCGACTATGGCTACACCTTC